This record concerns one T cell receptor beta chain sequence. An amount of RNA that ranged from about 0.45 to 1 ug was reverse transcribed with random hexamers. The TCR beta CDR3 was amplified by immunoSEQ multiplex PCR across 54 Vbeta, 13 Jbeta. Via MiXCR, TCRdb re-called the immunoSEQ multiplex PCR reads, giving one row per CDR3 protein. The sample lists some 120,000 distinct CDR3 sequences, around 91% occurring once. This sample is drawn from a study of CD8 T cells in Susac syndrome. In germline, CDR1 is SQVTM, CDR2 ANQGSEA. V was shortened by 0 bases and J by 5 bases, with 8 bases between the two germline ends. This CDR3 spans 12 amino acids. Each multiple sclerosis control was a treatment-naive patient with relapsing-remitting disease that was either stable or active.

The V and J genes are TRBV29-1 and TRBJ2-7, with D perhaps being TRBD1 or TRBD2 (5 bases each). This clonotype was obtained from a human donor with multiple sclerosis. Sample: CD8+ T cells from PBMCs. The CDR3 region has the DNA TGCAGCGTTGAAGAGGGGACGAACGAGCAGTACTTC. Residues: CSVEEGTNEQYF.